The rows below give T cell receptor beta chains drawn from one sample of a study of cytomegalovirus exposure and HLA in healthy donors. Clones were read by immunoSEQ multiplex PCR, and TCRdb kept only the in-frame ones, dropping some. The repertoire holds 150,000 to 200,000 clones, with roughly 90% as singletons. The sequencing input was PBMCs. Receptors originate from a boy under 10 years old in good health and CMV-seronegative. The CDR3 runs from the conserved cysteine through the conserved F or W. The D gene is left open where the match is weak. The size of a clone is reported for some rows only, either as once, few or many, or as a class for expanded clones.

abundance: NA
j_gene: TRBJ2-2
d_gene: TRBD2
v_gene: TRBV7-9
CDR3nt: TGTGCCAGCAGCCAGGGACTAGCGGGAGGCACCGGGGAGCTGTTTTTT
CDR3aa: CASSQGLAGGTGELFF

abundance: NA
j_gene: TRBJ2-5
d_gene: NA
v_gene: TRBV4-2
CDR3nt: TGTGCCAGCAGCCCTGACTTGTGGGAGACCCAGTACTTC
CDR3aa: CASSPDLWETQYF

abundance: NA
j_gene: TRBJ1-1
d_gene: TRBD1
v_gene: TRBV6-1
CDR3nt: TGTGCCAGCAGCCTGGACAGGGGCACTGAAGCTTTCTTT
CDR3aa: CASSLDRGTEAFF

abundance: NA
j_gene: TRBJ1-6
d_gene: NA
v_gene: TRBV28
CDR3nt: TGTGCCAGCAGTCCCAAATATAATTCACCCCTCCACTTT
CDR3aa: CASSPKYNSPLHF

abundance: NA
j_gene: TRBJ1-2
d_gene: TRBD1
v_gene: TRBV28
CDR3nt: TGTGCCAGCAGTTTGGGACAGTATGGCTACACCTTC
CDR3aa: CASSLGQYGYTF

abundance: NA
j_gene: TRBJ1-5
d_gene: NA
v_gene: TRBV15
CDR3nt: TGTGCCACCAGCAGAGGTTTCCAGGGCGCGCAGCCCCAGCATTTT
CDR3aa: CATSRGFQGAQPQHF

abundance: NA
j_gene: TRBJ2-7
d_gene: NA
v_gene: TRBV28
CDR3nt: TGTGCCAGCAGTGTAAAATACGAGCAGTACTTC
CDR3aa: CASSVKYEQYF

abundance: NA
j_gene: TRBJ1-4
d_gene: TRBD1
v_gene: TRBV5-6
CDR3nt: TGTGCCAGCAGCTCTTACCGGGACAGGGGGCATCTTGCCGATGAAAAACTGTTTTTT
CDR3aa: CASSSYRDRGHLADEKLFF

abundance: NA
j_gene: TRBJ1-4
d_gene: NA
v_gene: TRBV6-1
CDR3nt: TGTGCCAGCAGTGAAGAATACCCCGGGACTCCCCTCTCTAATGAAAAACTGTTTTTT
CDR3aa: CASSEEYPGTPLSNEKLFF

abundance: NA
j_gene: TRBJ2-2
d_gene: NA
v_gene: TRBV29-1
CDR3nt: TGCAGCGGAGGGGGGGAGAACACCGGGGAGCTGTTTTTT
CDR3aa: CSGGGENTGELFF

abundance: NA
j_gene: TRBJ2-3
d_gene: TRBD2
v_gene: TRBV13
CDR3nt: TGTGCCAGCAGCCTTAGCGGGGGGAGCACAGATACGCAGTATTTT
CDR3aa: CASSLSGGSTDTQYF

abundance: NA
j_gene: TRBJ2-7
d_gene: NA
v_gene: TRBV4-1
CDR3nt: TGCGCCAGCAGCCAGAACCCGGCAGGGTCCTACGAGCAGTACTTC
CDR3aa: CASSQNPAGSYEQYF

abundance: NA
j_gene: TRBJ2-7
d_gene: NA
v_gene: TRBV28
CDR3nt: TGTGCCAGCAGTTTATACGGCTACGAGCAGTACTTC
CDR3aa: CASSLYGYEQYF

abundance: once
j_gene: TRBJ2-3
d_gene: TRBD2
v_gene: TRBV6-1
CDR3nt: TGTGCCGGTCGACTAGCGGGAGGTACAGATACGCAGTATTTT
CDR3aa: CAGRLAGGTDTQYF

abundance: NA
j_gene: TRBJ2-7
d_gene: NA
v_gene: TRBV10-3
CDR3nt: TGTGCCATCAGTGAGTCGAGGGGAGGCGAGCAGTACTTC
CDR3aa: CAISESRGGEQYF

abundance: NA
j_gene: TRBJ2-3
d_gene: TRBD1
v_gene: TRBV5-1
CDR3nt: TGCGCCAGCAGCTCGGGGGACAGGTCCCGCACAGATACGCAGTATTTT
CDR3aa: CASSSGDRSRTDTQYF

abundance: once
j_gene: TRBJ2-7
d_gene: NA
v_gene: TRBV2
CDR3nt: TGTGCCAGCAGTGAATTAAGTTCCCAAATCGGTTCCGAGCAGTACTTC
CDR3aa: CASSELSSQIGSEQYF

abundance: NA
j_gene: TRBJ2-7
d_gene: TRBD2
v_gene: TRBV28
CDR3nt: TGTGCCAGCAGTCCATGGGGAGGGGACGGCTACGAGCAGTACTTC
CDR3aa: CASSPWGGDGYEQYF

abundance: once
j_gene: TRBJ1-2
d_gene: NA
v_gene: TRBV6-5
CDR3nt: TGTGCCAGCAGTTACTACGGGGAACGTAACTATGGCTACACCTTC
CDR3aa: CASSYYGERNYGYTF

abundance: NA
j_gene: TRBJ1-1
d_gene: NA
v_gene: TRBV15
CDR3nt: TGTGCCACCAGCGTCCCCGCCCGAGGATCTGAAGCTTTCTTT
CDR3aa: CATSVPARGSEAFF

abundance: NA
j_gene: TRBJ2-3
d_gene: NA
v_gene: TRBV5-5
CDR3nt: TGTGCCAGCAGCTTCTGGGGCAGGGGGGCAGATACGCAGTATTTT
CDR3aa: CASSFWGRGADTQYF

abundance: NA
j_gene: TRBJ2-7
d_gene: TRBD2
v_gene: TRBV5-1
CDR3nt: TGCGCCAGCAGCTGGGATTGGGGGGGAAACTACGAGCAGTACTTC
CDR3aa: CASSWDWGGNYEQYF

abundance: NA
j_gene: TRBJ2-3
d_gene: NA
v_gene: TRBV6-1
CDR3nt: TGTGCCAGCAGGCACGGGGGACAGCGCACAGATACGCAGTATTTT
CDR3aa: CASRHGGQRTDTQYF

abundance: NA
j_gene: TRBJ2-5
d_gene: NA
v_gene: TRBV5-1
CDR3nt: TGCGCCAGCAGCCCGGGGGGTTGGGGGGCTTACGGAGAGACCCAGTACTTC
CDR3aa: CASSPGGWGAYGETQYF

abundance: NA
j_gene: TRBJ1-2
d_gene: NA
v_gene: TRBV18
CDR3nt: TGTGCCAGCTCACCACTCGGGGTACTCGACTATGGCTACACCTTC
CDR3aa: CASSPLGVLDYGYTF

abundance: NA
j_gene: TRBJ1-1
d_gene: TRBD1
v_gene: TRBV25-1
CDR3nt: TGTGCCAGCGCAGGACAGGGGTCAACTGAAGCTTTCTTT
CDR3aa: CASAGQGSTEAFF

abundance: NA
j_gene: TRBJ2-1
d_gene: TRBD1
v_gene: TRBV5-1
CDR3nt: TGCGCCAGCAGCGGTGGACAGGGCTCCTACAATGAGCAGTTCTTC
CDR3aa: CASSGGQGSYNEQFF

abundance: NA
j_gene: TRBJ2-3
d_gene: TRBD2
v_gene: TRBV5-3
CDR3nt: TGTGCCAGAAGCCACCCGGGACTACGCACAGATACGCAGTATTTT
CDR3aa: CARSHPGLRTDTQYF

abundance: NA
j_gene: TRBJ2-3
d_gene: NA
v_gene: TRBV30
CDR3nt: TGTGCCCAAGACCCGGGGGGCCTCACAGATACGCAGTATTTT
CDR3aa: CAQDPGGLTDTQYF

abundance: NA
j_gene: TRBJ2-1
d_gene: NA
v_gene: TRBV5-6
CDR3nt: TGTGCCAGCAGCCCCGGACAGAATAATGAGCAGTTCTTC
CDR3aa: CASSPGQNNEQFF

abundance: NA
j_gene: TRBJ1-2
d_gene: NA
v_gene: TRBV2
CDR3nt: TGTGCCAGCGGATGGCAGGGCCACGAAAGAGGCTACACCTTC
CDR3aa: CASGWQGHERGYTF

abundance: NA
j_gene: TRBJ2-1
d_gene: TRBD2
v_gene: TRBV5-6
CDR3nt: TGTGCCAGCAGCTTGGCCCTAGCGGGAGTCGGTGAGCAGTTCTTC
CDR3aa: CASSLALAGVGEQFF

abundance: once
j_gene: TRBJ2-3
d_gene: NA
v_gene: TRBV27
CDR3nt: TGTGCCAGCAGTTTATCCCCGGGGTATACGCAGTATTTT
CDR3aa: CASSLSPGYTQYF

abundance: NA
j_gene: TRBJ2-3
d_gene: NA
v_gene: TRBV10-3
CDR3nt: TGTGCCATCAGTGAGTCGATGGTTGGCGGGCCCACAGATACGCAGTATTTT
CDR3aa: CAISESMVGGPTDTQYF

abundance: NA
j_gene: TRBJ2-5
d_gene: TRBD1
v_gene: TRBV12-5
CDR3nt: TGTGCTAGTGGGCCCGGGACAGGGGGCAACGGGACCCAGTACTTC
CDR3aa: CASGPGTGGNGTQYF

abundance: NA
j_gene: TRBJ2-7
d_gene: NA
v_gene: TRBV19
CDR3nt: TGTGCCACCACCCACAACCAGGGATCCTACGAGCAGTACTTC
CDR3aa: CATTHNQGSYEQYF

abundance: NA
j_gene: TRBJ1-3
d_gene: NA
v_gene: TRBV30
CDR3nt: TGCGCCTGGAGCCAGGGAAACACCATATATTTT
CDR3aa: CAWSQGNTIYF

abundance: NA
j_gene: TRBJ1-6
d_gene: TRBD1
v_gene: TRBV10-3
CDR3nt: TGTGCCATCACCCGGGACAGGGATAATTCACCCCTCCACTTT
CDR3aa: CAITRDRDNSPLHF

abundance: NA
j_gene: TRBJ2-1
d_gene: TRBD1
v_gene: TRBV5-4
CDR3nt: TGTGCCAGCAGCTTGGTTTTTAAGGACAGGGGCCTACCCAATGAGCAGTTCTTC
CDR3aa: CASSLVFKDRGLPNEQFF

abundance: once
j_gene: TRBJ1-2
d_gene: NA
v_gene: TRBV13
CDR3nt: TGTGCCAGCAGCTTAGGCTCCTCCTCTCCTGGCTACACCTTC
CDR3aa: CASSLGSSSPGYTF

abundance: NA
j_gene: TRBJ2-1
d_gene: NA
v_gene: TRBV30
CDR3nt: TGTGCCTGGGACACGCAGGAATACAATGAGCAGTTCTTC
CDR3aa: CAWDTQEYNEQFF

abundance: NA
j_gene: TRBJ2-3
d_gene: TRBD2
v_gene: TRBV10-2
CDR3nt: TGCGCCAGTAGACTAGCGGGAGCGTCCAAATCCTCCATTCCGCAGTATTTT
CDR3aa: CASRLAGASKSSIPQYF